Listed below are T cell receptor beta chains from one sample, sequenced in a study of beta chain features in type 1 diabetes. Only in-frame clones appear in the TCRdb table, and some are missing; sequencing was by immunoSEQ multiplex PCR. The sample comprises around 120,000 clones, approximately 15% of which are singletons, and around 2.7% rests with the top ten. The sequencing sample was made of central memory CD4+ T cells from blood. These TCRs come from a young man with type 1 diabetes. Each CDR3 is given with its conserved first and last residue. D genes are given only for firm matches. Where a row states a size, it is once, few, many or the class of an expanded clone; other rows omit it.

TRBV30	TRBD1	NA	TRBJ1-1	TGTGCCTGGAGCAGGGGGTCTGGCACTGAAGCTTTCTTT	CAWSRGSGTEAFF
TRBV30	TRBD1	few	TRBJ2-1	TGTGCCTGGAGTGTCCGGGACAGATATTACAATGAGCAGTTCTTC	CAWSVRDRYYNEQFF
TRBV9	NA	NA	TRBJ1-2	TGTGCCAGCAGCGTAGACGTGACCAACTATGGCTACACCTTC	CASSVDVTNYGYTF
TRBV7-2	NA	few	TRBJ2-5	TGTGCCAGCAGCCGCGGGGAGACCCAGTACTTC	CASSRGETQYF
TRBV27	NA	NA	TRBJ1-5	TGTGCCAGCAGTTTATCGGGGGTGAATCAGCCCCAGCATTTT	CASSLSGVNQPQHF
TRBV30	NA	NA	TRBJ2-5	TGTGCCTGGGGTCCATGGGCCCAAGAGACCCAGTACTTC	CAWGPWAQETQYF
TRBV5-1	NA	NA	TRBJ2-1	TGCGCCAGCAGCTTGATGGGGCATAACAATGAGCAGTTCTTC	CASSLMGHNNEQFF
TRBV30	NA	few	TRBJ1-5	TGTGCCTGGAGTACGGGACTGGACTATCAGCCCCAGCATTTT	CAWSTGLDYQPQHF
TRBV7-9	NA	few	TRBJ2-7	TGTGCCAGCAGCTCGGGCAGGGGATACGAGCAGTACTTC	CASSSGRGYEQYF
TRBV14	NA	once	TRBJ2-7	TGTGCCAGCAGTCCTGTGAGCTCCTACGAGCAGTACTTC	CASSPVSSYEQYF
TRBV6-4	NA	few	TRBJ1-2	TGTGCCAGCGTCCGGGGCGAGGATGGCTACACCTTC	CASVRGEDGYTF
TRBV18	NA	NA	TRBJ2-5	TGTGCCAGCTCACCACGGGCGGGTAGCCAAGAGACCCAGTACTTC	CASSPRAGSQETQYF
TRBV7-2	TRBD1	NA	TRBJ2-3	TGTGCCAGCAGCTTAACGCTACAGGGGGCGGATACGCAGTATTTT	CASSLTLQGADTQYF
TRBV2	NA	few	TRBJ2-5	TGTGCCACCCAATACAAGGAGACCCAGTACTTC	CATQYKETQYF
TRBV7-9	NA	few	TRBJ1-1	TGTGCCAGCAGCCAAGGGAGCACTGAAGCTTTCTTT	CASSQGSTEAFF
TRBV27	NA	NA	TRBJ1-5	TGTGCCAGCAGTCTGGAACAGGGCCGTCATCAGCCCCAGCATTTT	CASSLEQGRHQPQHF
TRBV5-4	TRBD2	NA	TRBJ2-3	TGTGCCAGCAGCTCTAGGGGACTAGCGGACACAGATACGCAGTATTTT	CASSSRGLADTDTQYF
TRBV4-2	NA	few	TRBJ2-5	TGTGCCAGCAGCCAAGGAGGACAGCCCGGGGAGACCCAGTACTTC	CASSQGGQPGETQYF
TRBV4-1	NA	NA	TRBJ2-1	TGCGCCAGCAACCTCACCAATGGGGGCAGCTCCTACAATGAGCAGTTCTTC	CASNLTNGGSSYNEQFF
TRBV29-1	TRBD1	NA	TRBJ2-2	TGCAGCGTTAACTCGTCTCACCGGGACAGGGTTCGGAGCACCGGGGAGCTGTTTTTT	CSVNSSHRDRVRSTGELFF
TRBV2	TRBD2	NA	TRBJ2-3	TGTGCCAGCAGTGAAACTAGCTGGGGAGGGACAGATACGCAGTATTTT	CASSETSWGGTDTQYF
TRBV25-1	NA	NA	TRBJ2-7	TGTGCCAGCAGTGATTCTAGCTCCTACGAGCAGTACTTC	CASSDSSSYEQYF
TRBV27	NA	NA	TRBJ1-2	TGTGCCAGCAGTTCCCAGGGATTGAGCGGCTACACCTTC	CASSSQGLSGYTF
TRBV20-1	NA	NA	TRBJ2-7	TGCAGTCAGGGGCTATCCTACGAGCAGTACTTC	CSQGLSYEQYF
TRBV14	NA	many	TRBJ2-5	TGTGCCAGCAGCCAAGTAGCCCGAAGGACCCAGTACTTC	CASSQVARRTQYF
TRBV4-2	NA	NA	TRBJ2-7	TGTGCCAGCAGCCACGATCATCCCGCGAACAGCGTCACCTACGAGCAGTACTTC	CASSHDHPANSVTYEQYF
TRBV19	NA	NA	TRBJ2-5	TGTGCCAGCAGCTCCACAGGGAGGGGGGTTCAAGAGACCCAGTACTTC	CASSSTGRGVQETQYF
TRBV28	TRBD1	NA	TRBJ1-1	TGTGCCAGCAGTCCGGGACAGATTAACACTGAAGCTTTCTTT	CASSPGQINTEAFF